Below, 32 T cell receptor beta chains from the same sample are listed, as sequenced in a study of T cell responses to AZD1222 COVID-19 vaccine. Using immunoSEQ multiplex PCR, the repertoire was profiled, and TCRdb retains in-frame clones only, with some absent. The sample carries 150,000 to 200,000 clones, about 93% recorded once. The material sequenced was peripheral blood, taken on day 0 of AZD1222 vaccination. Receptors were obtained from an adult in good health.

The CDR3 region is CASSENDRVGTEAFF. The CDR3 DNA follows: TGTGCCAGCAGTGAAAATGACAGGGTGGGCACTGAAGCTTTCTTT. The J gene is TRBJ1-1, the V gene TRBV25-1; 7 bases line up with TRBD1. Unmatched junction bases numbered 7, after V lost 2 bases and J lost 4 bases. The CDR3 loop spans 15 amino acids. Germline CDR1 reads MGHDK; CDR2 reads SYGVNS.

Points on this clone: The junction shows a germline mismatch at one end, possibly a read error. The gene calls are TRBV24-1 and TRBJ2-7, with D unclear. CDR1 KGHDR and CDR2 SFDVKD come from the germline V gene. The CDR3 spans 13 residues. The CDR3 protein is CATSDWTSHEQYF. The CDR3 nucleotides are TGTGCCACCAGTGATTGGACCTCCCACGAGCAGTACTTC.

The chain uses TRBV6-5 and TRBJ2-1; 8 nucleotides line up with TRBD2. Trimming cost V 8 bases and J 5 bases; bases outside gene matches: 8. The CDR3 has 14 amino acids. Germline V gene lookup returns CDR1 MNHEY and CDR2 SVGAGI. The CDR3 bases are TGTGCCAGCGGAGCGGGAGAGCCCCACAATGAGCAGTTCTTC. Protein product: CASGAGEPHNEQFF.

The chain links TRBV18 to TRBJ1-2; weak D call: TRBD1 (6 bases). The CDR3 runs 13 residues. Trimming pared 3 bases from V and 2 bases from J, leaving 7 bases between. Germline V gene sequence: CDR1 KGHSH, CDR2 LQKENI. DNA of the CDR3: TGTGCCAGCTCACCGACAGGCAACTATGGCTACACCTTC. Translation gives CASSPTGNYGYTF.

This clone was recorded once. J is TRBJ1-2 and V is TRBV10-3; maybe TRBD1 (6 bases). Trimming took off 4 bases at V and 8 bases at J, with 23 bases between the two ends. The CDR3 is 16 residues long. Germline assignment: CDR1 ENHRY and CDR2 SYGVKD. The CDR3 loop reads CAISARETGIVGGYTF. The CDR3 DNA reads TGTGCCATCAGTGCGAGGGAGACAGGCATCGTGGGGGGCTACACCTTC.

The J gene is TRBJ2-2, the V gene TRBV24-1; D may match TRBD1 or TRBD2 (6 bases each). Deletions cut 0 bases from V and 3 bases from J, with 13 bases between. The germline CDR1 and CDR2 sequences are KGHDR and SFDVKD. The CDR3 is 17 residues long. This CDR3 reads CATSDLESGEDTGELFF. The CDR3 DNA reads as TGTGCCACCAGTGATTTGGAGTCAGGGGAGGACACCGGGGAGCTGTTTTTT.

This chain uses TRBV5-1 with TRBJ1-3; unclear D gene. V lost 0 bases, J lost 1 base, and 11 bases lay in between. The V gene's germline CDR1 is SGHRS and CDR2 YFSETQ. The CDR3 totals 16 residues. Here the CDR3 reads CASSLELTKSGNTIYF. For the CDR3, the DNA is TGCGCCAGCAGCTTGGAGCTGACTAAGTCTGGAAACACCATATATTTT.

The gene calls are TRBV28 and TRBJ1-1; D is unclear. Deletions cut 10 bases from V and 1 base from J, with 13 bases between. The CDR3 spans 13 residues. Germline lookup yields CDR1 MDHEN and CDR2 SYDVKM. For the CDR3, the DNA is TGTGCCAACCGAGCCGGTCGGAACACTGAAGCTTTCTTT. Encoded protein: CANRAGRNTEAFF. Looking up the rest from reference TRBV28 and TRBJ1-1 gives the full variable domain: DVKVTQSSRYLVKRTGEKVFLECVQDMDHENMFWYRQDPGLGLRLIYFSYDVKMKEKGDIPEGYSVSREKKERFSLILESASTNQTSMYLCANRAGRNTEAFFGQGTRLTVV.

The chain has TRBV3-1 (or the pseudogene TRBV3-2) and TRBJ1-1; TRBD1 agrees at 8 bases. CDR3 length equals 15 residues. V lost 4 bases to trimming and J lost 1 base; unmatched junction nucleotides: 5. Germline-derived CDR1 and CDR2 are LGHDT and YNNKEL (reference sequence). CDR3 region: CASSRVGQGNTEAFF. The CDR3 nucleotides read TGTGCCAGCAGCCGGGTAGGACAGGGGAACACTGAAGCTTTCTTT.

The CDR3 is CASSPGTSGIGGPSYNEQFF. The CDR3 DNA sequence: TGTGCCAGCAGCCCCGGGACTAGCGGGATAGGGGGCCCCTCCTACAATGAGCAGTTCTTC. V gene TRBV3-1 (or the pseudogene TRBV3-2) combines with J gene TRBJ2-1; 13 bases match TRBD2. The germline V gene has CDR1 LGHDT and CDR2 YNNKEL (reference sequence). The CDR3 has 20 amino acids. Trimming removed 4 bases from V and 0 bases from J; junction bases left unmatched: 12.

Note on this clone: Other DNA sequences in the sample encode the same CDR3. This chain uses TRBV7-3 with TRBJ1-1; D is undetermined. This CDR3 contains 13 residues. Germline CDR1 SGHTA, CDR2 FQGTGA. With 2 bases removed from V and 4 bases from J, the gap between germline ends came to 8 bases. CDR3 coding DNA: TGTGCCAGCAGCTTAGGGTCCGGCACTGAAGCTTTCTTT. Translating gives CASSLGSGTEAFF.

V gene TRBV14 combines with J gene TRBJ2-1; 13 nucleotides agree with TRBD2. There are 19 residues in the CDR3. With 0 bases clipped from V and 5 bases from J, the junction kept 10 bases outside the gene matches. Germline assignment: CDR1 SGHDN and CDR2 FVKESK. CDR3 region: CASSQDRLAGGQGHNEQFF. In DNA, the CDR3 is TGTGCCAGCAGCCAAGATAGACTAGCGGGAGGCCAAGGTCACAATGAGCAGTTCTTC. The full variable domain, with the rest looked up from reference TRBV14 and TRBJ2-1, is EAGVTQFPSHSVIEKGQTVTLRCDPISGHDNLYWYRRVMGKEIKFLLHFVKESKQDESGMPNNRFLAERTGGTYSTLKVQPAELEDSGVYFCASSQDRLAGGQGHNEQFFGPGTRLTVL.

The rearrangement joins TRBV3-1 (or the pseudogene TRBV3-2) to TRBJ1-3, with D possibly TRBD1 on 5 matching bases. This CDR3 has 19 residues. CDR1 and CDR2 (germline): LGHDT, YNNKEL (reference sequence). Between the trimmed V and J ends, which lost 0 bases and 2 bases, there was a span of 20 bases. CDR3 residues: CASSQDLLRGGGTGNTIYF. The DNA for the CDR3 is TGTGCCAGCAGCCAAGATTTGTTACGCGGTGGGGGGACTGGAAACACCATATATTTT.

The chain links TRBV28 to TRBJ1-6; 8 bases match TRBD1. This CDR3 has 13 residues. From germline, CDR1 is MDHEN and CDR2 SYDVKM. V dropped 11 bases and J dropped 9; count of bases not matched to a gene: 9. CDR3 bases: TGTGCCGTCAGGGGGCCAATGGGTTCACCCCTCCACTTT. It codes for CAVRGPMGSPLHF. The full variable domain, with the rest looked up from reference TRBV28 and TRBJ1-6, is DVKVTQSSRYLVKRTGEKVFLECVQDMDHENMFWYRQDPGLGLRLIYFSYDVKMKEKGDIPEGYSVSREKKERFSLILESASTNQTSMYLCAVRGPMGSPLHFGNGTRLTVT.

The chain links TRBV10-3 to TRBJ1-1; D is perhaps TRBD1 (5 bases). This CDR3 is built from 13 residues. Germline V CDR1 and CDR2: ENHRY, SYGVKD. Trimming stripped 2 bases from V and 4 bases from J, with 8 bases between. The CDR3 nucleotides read TGTGCCATCAGTGAGATGGGGGGCACTGAAGCTTTCTTT. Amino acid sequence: CAISEMGGTEAFF.

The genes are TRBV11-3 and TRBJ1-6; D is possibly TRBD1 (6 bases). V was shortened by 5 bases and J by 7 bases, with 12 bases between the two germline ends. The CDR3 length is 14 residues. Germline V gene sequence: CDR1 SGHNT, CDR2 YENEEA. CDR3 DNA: TGTGCCAGCAGCCCAGGGGTTCCCAATTCACCCCTCCACTTT. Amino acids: CASSPGVPNSPLHF.

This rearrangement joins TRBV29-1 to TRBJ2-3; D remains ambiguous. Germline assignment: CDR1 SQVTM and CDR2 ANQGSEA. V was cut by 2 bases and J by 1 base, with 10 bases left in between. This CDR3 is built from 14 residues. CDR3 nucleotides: TGCAGCGTTGAAAGAGGTTCGGGCACAGATACGCAGTATTTT. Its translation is CSVERGSGTDTQYF.

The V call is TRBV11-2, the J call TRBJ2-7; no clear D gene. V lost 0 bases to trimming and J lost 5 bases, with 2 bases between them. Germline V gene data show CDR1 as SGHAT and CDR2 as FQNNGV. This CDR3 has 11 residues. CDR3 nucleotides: TGTGCCAGCAGCTTAGATAACGAGCAGTACTTC. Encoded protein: CASSLDNEQYF.

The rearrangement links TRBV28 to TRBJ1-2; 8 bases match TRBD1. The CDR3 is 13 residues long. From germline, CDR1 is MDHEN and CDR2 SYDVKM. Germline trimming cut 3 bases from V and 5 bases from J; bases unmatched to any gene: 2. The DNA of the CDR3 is TGTGCCAGCAGTTTGAACAGGGGGTATGGCTACACCTTC. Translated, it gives CASSLNRGYGYTF.

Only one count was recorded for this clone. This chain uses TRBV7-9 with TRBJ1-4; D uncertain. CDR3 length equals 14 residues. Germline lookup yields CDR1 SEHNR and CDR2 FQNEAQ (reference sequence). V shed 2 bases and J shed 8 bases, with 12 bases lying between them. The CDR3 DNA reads TGTGCCAGCAGCTTACAATTGCATTCCGAAAAACTGTTTTTT. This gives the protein CASSLQLHSEKLFF.

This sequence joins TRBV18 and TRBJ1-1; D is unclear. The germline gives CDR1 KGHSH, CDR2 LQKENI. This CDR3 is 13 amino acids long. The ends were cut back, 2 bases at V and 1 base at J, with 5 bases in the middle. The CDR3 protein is CASSPIENTEAFF. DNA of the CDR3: TGTGCCAGCTCACCAATAGAGAACACTGAAGCTTTCTTT.

The CDR3 DNA reads as TGTGCCAGCAGCGTAGGAAGGGGGGGCCCCCCTAACTATGGCTACACCTTC. Encoded protein: CASSVGRGGPPNYGYTF. J is TRBJ1-2 and V is TRBV9, with D maybe TRBD1 (6 bases). The CDR3 runs to 17 residues. Trimming took off 0 bases at V and 0 bases at J, with 15 bases between the two ends. In germline, CDR1 is SGDLS, CDR2 YYNGEE.

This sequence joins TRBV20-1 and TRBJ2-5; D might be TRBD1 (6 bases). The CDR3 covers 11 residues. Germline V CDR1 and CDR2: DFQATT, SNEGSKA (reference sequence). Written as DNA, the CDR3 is TGCAGAGGCGACAGGCAAGAGACCCAGTACTTC. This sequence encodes CRGDRQETQYF.

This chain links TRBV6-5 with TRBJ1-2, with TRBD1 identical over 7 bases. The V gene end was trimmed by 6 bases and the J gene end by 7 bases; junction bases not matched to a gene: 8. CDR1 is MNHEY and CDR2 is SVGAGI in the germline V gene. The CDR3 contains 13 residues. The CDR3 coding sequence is TGTGCCAGCAGCTTGACAGGGTTGGGTGGCTACACCTTC. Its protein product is CASSLTGLGGYTF.

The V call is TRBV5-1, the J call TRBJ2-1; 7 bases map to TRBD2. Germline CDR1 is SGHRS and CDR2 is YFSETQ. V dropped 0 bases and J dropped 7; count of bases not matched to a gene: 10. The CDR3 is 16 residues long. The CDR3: CASSLAGTTLGNEQFF. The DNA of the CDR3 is TGCGCCAGCAGCTTGGCGGGGACTACCTTGGGGAATGAGCAGTTCTTC.

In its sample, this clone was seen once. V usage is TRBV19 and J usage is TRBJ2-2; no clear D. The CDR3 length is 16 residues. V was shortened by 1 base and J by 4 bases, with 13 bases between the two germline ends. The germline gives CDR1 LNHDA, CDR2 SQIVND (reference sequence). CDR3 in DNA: TGTGCCAGTAGTATAGGAGAAAGACTCGGCACCGGGGAGCTGTTTTTT. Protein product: CASSIGERLGTGELFF.

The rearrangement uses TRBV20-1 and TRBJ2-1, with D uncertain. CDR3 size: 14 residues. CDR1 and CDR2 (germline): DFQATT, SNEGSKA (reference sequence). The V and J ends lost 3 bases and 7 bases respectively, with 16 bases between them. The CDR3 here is CSASVRPSRNEQFF. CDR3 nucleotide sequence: TGCAGTGCTAGTGTCCGGCCCTCGAGAAATGAGCAGTTCTTC.

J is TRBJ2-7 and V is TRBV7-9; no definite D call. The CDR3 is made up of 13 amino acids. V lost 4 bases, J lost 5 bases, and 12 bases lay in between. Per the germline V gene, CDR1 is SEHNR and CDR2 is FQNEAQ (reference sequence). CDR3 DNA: TGTGCCAGCAGCTCGGTGGAAGGAGACGAGCAGTACTTC. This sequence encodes CASSSVEGDEQYF.

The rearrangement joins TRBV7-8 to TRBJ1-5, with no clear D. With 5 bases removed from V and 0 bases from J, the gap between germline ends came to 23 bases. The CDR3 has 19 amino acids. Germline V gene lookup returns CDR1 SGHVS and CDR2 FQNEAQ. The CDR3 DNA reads TGTGCCAGCAGCCCTGGGAGGTCTAGGCCACCAAATAGCAATCAGCCCCAGCATTTT. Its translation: CASSPGRSRPPNSNQPQHF.

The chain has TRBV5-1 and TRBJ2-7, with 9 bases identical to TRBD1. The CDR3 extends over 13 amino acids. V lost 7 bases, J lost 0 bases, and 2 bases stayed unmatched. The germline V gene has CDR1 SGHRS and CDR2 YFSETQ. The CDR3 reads CASGQGSSYEQYF. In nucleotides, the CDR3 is TGCGCCAGCGGACAGGGGAGCTCCTACGAGCAGTACTTC.

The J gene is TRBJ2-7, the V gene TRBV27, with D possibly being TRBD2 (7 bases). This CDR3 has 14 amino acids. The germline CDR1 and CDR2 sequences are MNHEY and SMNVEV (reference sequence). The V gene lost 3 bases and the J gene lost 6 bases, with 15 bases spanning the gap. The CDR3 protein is CASSFSPGEGEQYF. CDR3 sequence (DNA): TGTGCCAGCAGTTTTTCCCCAGGGGAGGGCGAGCAGTACTTC.

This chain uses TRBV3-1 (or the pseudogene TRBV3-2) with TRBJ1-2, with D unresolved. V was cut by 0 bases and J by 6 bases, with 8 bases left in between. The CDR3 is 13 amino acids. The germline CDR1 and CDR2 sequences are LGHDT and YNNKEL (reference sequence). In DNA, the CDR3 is TGTGCCAGCAGCCAAGATACCGGGAATGGCTACACCTTC. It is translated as CASSQDTGNGYTF.